A single sample is the source of the 2 T cell receptor beta chains below, sequenced in a study of blood T cell repertoires in COVID-19. Profiled with immunoSEQ multiplex PCR; TCRdb holds only in-frame clones, not every one. The table has tens of thousands of clones, more than 75% seen once. Sample: peripheral blood. The receptors come from a woman older than 75 with acute or convalescent COVID-19.

This clone was seen only a few times. The CDR3 DNA reads TGTGCCAGCAGCGCATCCGCATCGGGGGGCGGGAAACTGTTTTTT. Its protein is CASSASASGGGKLFF. The chain is built from TRBV7-2 and TRBJ1-4; perhaps TRBD1 as D (6 bases). The CDR3 has 15 residues. V lost 5 bases to trimming and J lost 11 bases, with 21 bases between them. CDR1 and CDR2 from the germline V gene are SGHTA and FQGNSA.

The CDR3 nucleotides read TGTGCCTGGAGCAGGCAGGGTAAAGGCTACACCTTC. Protein product: CAWSRQGKGYTF. The rearrangement joins TRBV30 to TRBJ1-2, with D possibly TRBD1 on 5 matching bases. Germline CDR1 is GTSNPN and CDR2 is SVGIG (reference sequence). The CDR3 covers 12 residues. Deletions cut 3 bases from V and 8 bases from J, with 13 bases between.